This passage covers 30 T cell receptor beta chains from one sample sequenced in a study of shared clonotypes between healthy human individuals. Clones were sequenced by immunoSEQ multiplex PCR, and TCRdb holds only the in-frame ones, with some missing. Found here are around 510,000 clones, roughly 95% of them singletons; the top ten hold nearly 0.065%. Sequences were obtained from naive CD4+ T cells sorted from blood. The subset was: CD45RA+ positively selected. These receptors were obtained from a woman aged 30 to 39 in good health.

V usage is TRBV29-1 and J usage is TRBJ2-1; possibly TRBD1 for D (6 bases). Trimming cost V 1 base and J 15 bases, with 16 bases left between them. This CDR3 is 12 amino acids long. From germline, CDR1 is SQVTM and CDR2 ANQGSEA. This CDR3 reads CSVEVSATDRFF. CDR3 nucleotide sequence: TGCAGCGTTGAAGTTTCCGCGACGGACAGGTTCTTC.

The V call is TRBV10-1, the J call TRBJ2-7; TRBD1 matches 7 bases. CDR1 is WNHNN, CDR2 SYGVQD, per germline (reference sequence). CDR3 length: 14 amino acids. J gave up 3 bases and V 0 bases, and 2 bases lay outside the gene matches. CDR3 nucleotide sequence: TGCGCCAGCAGTGAGTCGACAGGGCGCTACGAGCAGTACTTC. Amino acid sequence: CASSESTGRYEQYF.

The chain links TRBV6-1 to TRBJ1-3, with D tentatively TRBD1 (6 bases). The germline V and J ends were trimmed by 3 bases and 0 bases, with 12 bases remaining between them. The CDR3 contains 16 residues. Germline CDR1 and CDR2: MNHNS and SASEGT. CDR3 loop: CASSEDSLFSGNTIYF. CDR3 DNA: TGTGCCAGCAGTGAGGACAGCCTATTCTCTGGAAACACCATATATTTT.

The gene calls are TRBV19 and TRBJ1-5; no reliable D call. The CDR3 spans 13 residues. Germline CDR1 reads LNHDA; CDR2 reads SQIVND (reference sequence). Trimming took off 4 bases at V and 1 base at J, with 5 bases between the two ends. CDR3 protein: CASSTGSNQPQHF. The CDR3 DNA follows: TGTGCCAGTAGTACAGGAAGCAATCAGCCCCAGCATTTT.

This sequence joins TRBV30 and TRBJ1-4; D unresolved. The germline V and J ends were trimmed by 1 base and 4 bases, with 7 bases remaining between them. The CDR3 has 13 amino acids. Per germline, CDR1 GTSNPN and CDR2 SVGIG (reference sequence). The CDR3: CAWSAGFNEKLFF. CDR3 DNA sequence: TGTGCCTGGAGTGCCGGCTTTAATGAAAAACTGTTTTTT. Complete variable domain (other parts from reference TRBV30 and TRBJ1-4): SQTIHQWPATLVQPVGSPLSLECTVEGTSNPNLYWYRQAAGRGLQLLFYSVGIGQISSEVPQNLSASRPQDRQFILSSKKLLLSDSGFYLCAWSAGFNEKLFFGSGTQLSVL.

The chain employs TRBV5-1 and TRBJ2-4; TRBD1 agrees at 8 bases. This CDR3 region has 15 residues. The V and J ends lost 0 bases and 8 bases, in that order; junction bases with no gene match: 7. Per germline, CDR1 SGHRS and CDR2 YFSETQ. The CDR3 DNA is TGCGCCAGCAGCTTGGACCGGACAGGGCCTTACATTCAGTACTTC. Protein product: CASSLDRTGPYIQYF.

The rearrangement links TRBV19 to TRBJ2-5; TRBD2 aligns across 8 bases. The J segment lost 5 bases and the V segment lost 1 base, leaving 6 bases of the junction unmatched. This CDR3 region has 15 residues. CDR1 LNHDA and CDR2 SQIVND come from the germline V gene (reference sequence). CDR3 sequence (DNA): TGTGCCAGTAGTATAGGTAGCGGGATTAGGGAGACCCAGTACTTC. This translates into CASSIGSGIRETQYF.

The chain uses TRBV28 and TRBJ1-5; the match to TRBD1 covers 8 bases. Germline CDR1 and CDR2: MDHEN and SYDVKM. J was trimmed by 8 bases and V by 6 bases; bases with no gene match: 3. This CDR3 is 12 amino acids long. The CDR3 protein is CASSRGLKPQHF. For the CDR3, the DNA is TGTGCCAGCAGCAGGGGGCTAAAGCCCCAGCATTTT.

V is TRBV19 and J is TRBJ2-7; D gene unclear. Looked up from germline, CDR1 is LNHDA and CDR2 is SQIVND (reference sequence). CDR3 size: 14 residues. The ends were cut back, 3 bases at V and 7 bases at J, with 16 bases in the middle. The CDR3 here is CASSIRASPGEQYF. DNA of the CDR3: TGTGCCAGTAGTATTAGGGCCAGTCCCGGGGAGCAGTACTTC.

The chain links TRBV4-1 to TRBJ1-1; TRBD1 matches 8 bases. The germline V gene has CDR1 MGHRA and CDR2 YSYEKL. With V trimmed by 0 bases and J by 1 base, 7 bases remained unmatched. This CDR3 contains 17 residues. CDR3 residues: CASSQDPYRGANTEAFF. In nucleotides, the CDR3 is TGCGCCAGCAGCCAAGATCCTTACAGGGGGGCGAACACTGAAGCTTTCTTT.

The chain couples TRBV19 to TRBJ2-4; possible D gene TRBD2, 6 bases. This CDR3 comprises 19 residues. Germline V gene sequence: CDR1 LNHDA, CDR2 SQIVND (reference sequence). V was shortened by 1 base and J by 0 bases, with 19 bases between the two germline ends. CDR3 nucleotides: TGTGCCAGTAGTATAGTAGGAGGGAACCAAAAACTAGCCAAAAACATTCAGTACTTC. It codes for CASSIVGGNQKLAKNIQYF.

The chain uses TRBV11-2 and TRBJ2-3; TRBD1 might be the D (5 bases). Trimming left V 1 base short and J 1 base short, with 15 bases between. The CDR3 runs to 17 residues. The germline V gene encodes CDR1 SGHAT and CDR2 FQNNGV. The CDR3, as DNA: TGTGCCAGCAGCTTAGCCCGATCAGGGCTCCGCACAGATACGCAGTATTTT. Its protein is CASSLARSGLRTDTQYF.

The chain combines TRBV6-6 with TRBJ2-7; unclear D gene. The CDR3 contains 12 residues. Germline CDR1 reads MNHNY; CDR2 reads SVGAGI (reference sequence). Trimming removed 0 bases at V and 5 bases at J, with 5 bases between. This CDR3 is CASSYSTDEQYF. In nucleotides, the CDR3 is TGTGCCAGCAGTTACTCGACGGACGAGCAGTACTTC.

The J gene is TRBJ2-7, the V gene TRBV27; TRBD1 matches 8 bases. The CDR3 extends over 12 amino acids. The trim removed 5 bases at V and 6 bases at J, leaving 3 bases unmatched. Germline V CDR1 and CDR2: MNHEY, SMNVEV (reference sequence). Here the CDR3 reads CASSRQGSEQYF. CDR3 sequence (DNA): TGTGCCAGCAGTAGACAGGGGTCCGAGCAGTACTTC.

In regard to this clone: The same CDR3 is also encoded by other DNA sequences in this sample. The rearrangement uses TRBV28 and TRBJ2-7; the D is unclear. CDR1 and CDR2 (germline): MDHEN, SYDVKM. Trimming removed 5 bases at V and 0 bases at J, with 5 bases between. The length of the CDR3 is 12 residues. CDR3 sequence reads: CASSLSSYEQYF. The CDR3 bases are TGTGCCAGCAGTCTCAGCTCCTACGAGCAGTACTTC.

This clone was counted a single time. The J gene is TRBJ2-5, the V gene TRBV5-1, with a tentative D call TRBD1 (5 bases). Germline CDR1 is SGHRS and CDR2 is YFSETQ. V was cut by 0 bases and J by 2 bases, with 8 bases left in between. The CDR3 is 14 amino acids. The CDR3 DNA reads TGCGCCAGCAGCTTGGCAACAGGACAAGAGACCCAGTACTTC. It translates to CASSLATGQETQYF.

The genes are TRBV27 and TRBJ2-3; D may be TRBD1 or TRBD2 (5 bases each). V lost 4 bases to trimming and J lost 6 bases, with 17 bases between them. The CDR3 covers 15 residues. Germline CDR1 reads MNHEY; CDR2 reads SMNVEV (reference sequence). The CDR3: CASSWGTPNDDTQYF. The DNA of the CDR3 is TGTGCCAGCAGTTGGGGGACCCCCAACGATGATACGCAGTATTTT.

J is TRBJ1-2 and V is TRBV7-9; D call uncertain. Deletions cut 3 bases from V and 1 base from J, with 6 bases between. CDR3 length equals 13 residues. Per germline, CDR1 SEHNR and CDR2 FQNEAQ (reference sequence). CDR3 region: CASSFGDNYGYTF. The CDR3 DNA sequence: TGTGCCAGCAGCTTCGGGGATAACTATGGCTACACCTTC.

The chain uses TRBV4-2 and TRBJ2-7; D ambiguous. V gave up 1 base and J gave up 2 bases, with 18 bases separating them. The CDR3 runs to 17 residues. Germline CDR1 reads LGHNA; CDR2 reads YNFKEQ. The CDR3 region is CASSQVHGQGWAYEQYF. In nucleotides, the CDR3 is TGTGCCAGCAGCCAAGTCCATGGCCAAGGCTGGGCCTACGAGCAGTACTTC.

The gene calls are TRBV11-2 and TRBJ2-1; D gene ambiguous. Germline V gives CDR1 SGHAT, CDR2 FQNNGV. The CDR3 runs 13 residues. V was trimmed by 1 base and J by 6 bases, leaving 7 bases between them. The CDR3 DNA sequence: TGTGCCAGCAGCTTAGGACTCATCAATGAGCAGTTCTTC. This sequence encodes CASSLGLINEQFF.

The V call is TRBV27, the J call TRBJ2-2; D ambiguous. V lost 6 bases and J 4 bases, leaving 15 bases between the germline ends. Germline lookup yields CDR1 MNHEY and CDR2 SMNVEV (reference sequence). The CDR3 sequence is 15 residues long. DNA of the CDR3: TGTGCCAGCAGACAAGGGTCTGGTCGCACCGGGGAGCTGTTTTTT. Its protein is CASRQGSGRTGELFF.

V usage is TRBV2 and J usage is TRBJ2-5; 7 bases match TRBD2. CDR3 length equals 16 residues. CDR1 is SNHLY and CDR2 is FYNNEI in the germline V gene. Trimming took 4 bases from V and 0 from J; bases not matched to a gene: 8. CDR3: CASSGLAEPYQETQYF. For the CDR3, the DNA is TGTGCCAGCAGTGGGCTAGCGGAGCCGTACCAAGAGACCCAGTACTTC.

The chain carries TRBV13 and TRBJ1-4; TRBD1 is a possible D gene (5 bases). The CDR3 sequence is 14 residues long. The germline V gene has CDR1 PRHDT and CDR2 FYEKMQ (reference sequence). Trimming cost V 2 bases and J 8 bases, with 12 bases left between them. In DNA, the CDR3 is TGTGCCAGCAGCTTACGCGGGGCTCAAGAAAAACTGTTTTTT. Its translation is CASSLRGAQEKLFF.

The chain couples TRBV28 to TRBJ1-5; tentative D call: TRBD1 (6 bases). V lost 3 bases, J lost 4 bases, and 19 bases lay in between. CDR3 size: 17 residues. Germline CDR1 reads MDHEN; CDR2 reads SYDVKM. The CDR3 region is CASSFSRVTGLNQPQHF. The DNA of the CDR3 is TGTGCCAGCAGTTTTTCCCGAGTAACAGGGTTGAATCAGCCCCAGCATTTT.

Of note for this clone: Other DNA sequences from this sample encode an identical CDR3 as well. CDR3 protein: CASSLGEKLFF. The CDR3 DNA is TGTGCCAGCAGTTTGGGGGAAAAACTGTTTTTT. The chain recombines TRBV28 with TRBJ1-4, with D unresolved. Trimming took off 3 bases at V and 8 bases at J, with 4 bases between the two ends. Germline CDR1 is MDHEN and CDR2 is SYDVKM. The CDR3 sequence is 11 residues long. Full variable domain (outside the CDR3, taken from reference TRBV28 and TRBJ1-4): DVKVTQSSRYLVKRTGEKVFLECVQDMDHENMFWYRQDPGLGLRLIYFSYDVKMKEKGDIPEGYSVSREKKERFSLILESASTNQTSMYLCASSLGEKLFFGSGTQLSVL.

This chain connects TRBV6-6 to TRBJ1-5; 7 bases align to TRBD1. The CDR3 length is 13 residues. Germline V gene data show CDR1 as MNHNY and CDR2 as SVGAGI (reference sequence). The V gene end was trimmed by 6 bases and the J gene end by 6 bases; junction bases not matched to a gene: 5. CDR3 residues: CASSRDRAQPQHF. CDR3 nucleotides: TGTGCCAGCAGCCGTGACAGGGCTCAGCCCCAGCATTTT.

This clone was counted once. The J gene is TRBJ2-3, the V gene TRBV9, with D maybe TRBD2 (5 bases). CDR1 and CDR2 (germline): SGDLS, YYNGEE. V was cut by 2 bases and J by 4 bases, with 14 bases left in between. This CDR3 is 15 amino acids long. The CDR3 spells CASSVGGLTPDTQYF. CDR3 DNA: TGTGCCAGCAGCGTGGGTGGACTCACCCCAGATACGCAGTATTTT.

V usage is TRBV5-1 and J usage is TRBJ2-2; possible D gene TRBD1, 6 bases. Looked up from germline, CDR1 is SGHRS and CDR2 is YFSETQ. CDR3 length: 16 amino acids. The germline V and J ends were trimmed by 4 bases and 1 base, with 14 bases remaining between them. This CDR3 reads CASSHPGTWNTGELFF. CDR3 in DNA: TGCGCCAGCAGCCACCCCGGGACATGGAACACCGGGGAGCTGTTTTTT.

The table lists this clone with a count of one. The genes are TRBV29-1 and TRBJ1-4; possibly TRBD1 for D (5 bases). V shed 7 bases and J shed 3 bases, with 18 bases lying between them. Germline CDR1 SQVTM, CDR2 ANQGSEA. The CDR3 runs 15 residues. This CDR3 reads CSASLGFRANEKLFF. CDR3 nucleotide sequence: TGCAGCGCATCCCTGGGGTTCAGGGCTAATGAAAAACTGTTTTTT.

The chain couples TRBV2 to TRBJ1-2, with D perhaps TRBD1 (5 bases). Trimming took 6 bases from V and 2 from J, leaving 10 bases between them. The CDR3 runs to 13 residues. Germline V gene data show CDR1 as SNHLY and CDR2 as FYNNEI. CDR3 loop: CASRPGRNYGYTF. The DNA for the CDR3 is TGTGCCAGCAGGCCAGGGAGGAACTATGGCTACACCTTC.